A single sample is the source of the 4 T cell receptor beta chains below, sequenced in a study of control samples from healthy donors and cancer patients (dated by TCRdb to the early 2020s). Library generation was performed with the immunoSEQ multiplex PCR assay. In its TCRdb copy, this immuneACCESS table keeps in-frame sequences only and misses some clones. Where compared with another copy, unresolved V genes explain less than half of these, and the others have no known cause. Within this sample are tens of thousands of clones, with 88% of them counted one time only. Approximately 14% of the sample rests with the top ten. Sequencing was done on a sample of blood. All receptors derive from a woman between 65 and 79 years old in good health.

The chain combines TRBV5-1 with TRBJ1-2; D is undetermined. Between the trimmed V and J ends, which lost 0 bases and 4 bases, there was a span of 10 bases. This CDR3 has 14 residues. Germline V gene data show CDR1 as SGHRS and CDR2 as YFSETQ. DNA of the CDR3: TGCGCCAGCAGCTTGGTTACCAGTGGCTATGGCTACACCTTC. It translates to CASSLVTSGYGYTF.

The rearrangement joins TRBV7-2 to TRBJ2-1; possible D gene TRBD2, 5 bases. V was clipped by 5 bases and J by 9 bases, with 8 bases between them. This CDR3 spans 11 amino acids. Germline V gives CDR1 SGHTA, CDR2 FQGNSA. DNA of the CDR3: TGTGCCAGCAGCCCTGGAGGTGAGCAGTTCTTC. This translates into CASSPGGEQFF. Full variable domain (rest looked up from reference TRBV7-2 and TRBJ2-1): GAGVSQSPSNKVTEKGKDVELRCDPISGHTALYWYRQSLGQGLEFLIYFQGNSAPDKSGLPSDRFSAERTGGSVSTLTIQRTQQEDSAVYLCASSPGGEQFFGPGTRLTVL.

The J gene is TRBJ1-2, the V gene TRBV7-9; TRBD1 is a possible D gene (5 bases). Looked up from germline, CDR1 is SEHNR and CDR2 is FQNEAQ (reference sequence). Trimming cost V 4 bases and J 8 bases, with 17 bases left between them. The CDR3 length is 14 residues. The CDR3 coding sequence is TGTGCCAGCAGCTCGACGCTGGGGGTTGACGGCTACACCTTC. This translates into CASSSTLGVDGYTF.

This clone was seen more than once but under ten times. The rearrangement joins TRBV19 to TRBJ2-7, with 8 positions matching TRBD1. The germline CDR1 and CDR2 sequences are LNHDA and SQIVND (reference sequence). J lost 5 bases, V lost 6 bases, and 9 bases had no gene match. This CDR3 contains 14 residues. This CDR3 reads CASRGGQGVHEQYF. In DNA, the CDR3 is TGTGCCAGTAGGGGTGGACAGGGAGTCCACGAGCAGTACTTC.